This entry features one T cell receptor (beta chain) sequence. Germline CDR1 MGHDK, CDR2 SYGVNS. The CDR3 runs 12 residues. The trim removed 4 bases at V and 4 bases at J, leaving 0 bases unmatched. This sample is part of a study of blood T cell repertoires in COVID-19. Overall study context: Donors in the United States, Italy and Spain gave samples during acute or convalescent COVID-19.

Original processing notes: Quantification of nucleated cells was approximated via reference gene primer amplification. The protocol was immunoSEQ multiplex PCR, while the TCRdb copy is restricted to in-frame clones and leaves out a portion. V, J and clone size derive from that table, while D and trimming were established from the DNA sequence. This table has about 160,000 clones, over 70% appearing once. This clonotype was sampled from a man in his 70s with acute or convalescent COVID-19. The sequenced sample consisted of peripheral blood. V usage is TRBV25-1 and J usage is TRBJ2-7; TRBD1 matches 8 bases. As DNA, the CDR3 is TGTGCCAGCAGTGGGGACAGGTACGAGCAGTACTTC. This sequence encodes CASSGDRYEQYF.